The rows below give T cell receptor beta chains drawn from one sample of a study of cytomegalovirus exposure and HLA in healthy donors. Produced via immunoSEQ multiplex PCR; TCRdb's table is partial and in-frame only. The profile shows around 120,000 clones, roughly 78% of them singletons. Sequencing was performed on PBMCs. The receptors shown here come from a woman aged 25 to 45 in good health and CMV-seropositive. CDR3s include the opening cysteine and the closing phenylalanine or tryptophan. D genes are given only for firm matches. Clone size appears in some rows only: once, few, many, or a class for an expanded clone.

>TRBJ2-5|NA|TRBV4-2|NA
TGTGCCAGCAGCCAGGCCCTCCCCGCCCAAGAGACCCAGTACTTC
CASSQALPAQETQYF
>TRBJ1-5|NA|TRBV18|NA
TGTGCCAGCTCAGACGGCAGGGGCCATAGCAATCAGCCCCAGCATTTT
CASSDGRGHSNQPQHF
>TRBJ2-1|NA|TRBV12-5|TRBD1
TGTGCTAGTGGTCCGGGACAGGGTATATACAATGAGCAGTTCTTC
CASGPGQGIYNEQFF
>TRBJ1-2|NA|TRBV4-3|NA
TGCGCCAGCAGCCAAGACAGGGATGACTATGGCTACACCTTC
CASSQDRDDYGYTF
>TRBJ1-3|NA|TRBV6-4|TRBD1
TGTGCCAGCAGTGACTCGACTCCAGAGACAGGGTCTGGAAACACCATATATTTT
CASSDSTPETGSGNTIYF
>TRBJ2-1|once|TRBV6-6|NA
TGTGCCAGCAGTTACGGCGTCTCGAGGGATGAGCAGTTCTTC
CASSYGVSRDEQFF
>TRBJ2-7|few|TRBV6-1|NA
TGTGCCAGCAGTGAAGCGGGGGGACCTTACGAGCAGTACTTC
CASSEAGGPYEQYF
>TRBJ1-4|few|TRBV6-6|NA
TGTGCCAGCAGTTCCCAGGAAAATGAAAAACTGTTTTTT
CASSSQENEKLFF
>TRBJ2-7|NA|TRBV28|NA
TGTGCCAGCAGTCCCGTTCAGGGGCCATCCTACGAGCAGTACTTC
CASSPVQGPSYEQYF
>TRBJ2-5|NA|TRBV4-3|NA
TGCGCCAGCAGCCCGGGCGGGCCCTCGGGGTACCAAGAGACCCAGTACTTC
CASSPGGPSGYQETQYF
>TRBJ2-3|NA|TRBV7-7|NA
TGTGCCAGCAGCTCGACGGGGGTGAAAACAGATACGCAGTATTTT
CASSSTGVKTDTQYF
>TRBJ2-7|NA|TRBV7-9|NA
TGTGCCAGCAGCTTAGCGGCGGGGGAGCAGTACTTC
CASSLAAGEQYF
>TRBJ1-2|NA|TRBV2|TRBD1
TGTGCCAGCATCCAAACGGACAGGGCCGGCTACACCTTC
CASIQTDRAGYTF
>TRBJ2-5|NA|TRBV18|NA
TGTGCCAGCTCGAGGGTCCGCCAAGAGACCCAGTACTTC
CASSRVRQETQYF
>TRBJ1-2|few|TRBV4-1|NA
TGCGCCAGCAGCCAAGACCGGACAGGCTACACCTTC
CASSQDRTGYTF
>TRBJ1-1|once|TRBV13|NA
TGTGCCAGCAGCTTAGGGGCCGGGACTGAAGCTTTCTTT
CASSLGAGTEAFF
>TRBJ1-3|NA|TRBV6-6|TRBD1
TGTGCCAGCAGTTACCGCAGGGGGCAAGGAAACACCATATATTTT
CASSYRRGQGNTIYF
>TRBJ1-6|NA|TRBV6-1|NA
TGTGCCAGCAGTATACACCGGGAAAAAGCACCCCTCCACTTT
CASSIHREKAPLHF
>TRBJ1-3|NA|TRBV15|NA
TGTGCCACCAGCCCTAAGGGAGGGGTAGGGTCGGGAAACACCATATATTTT
CATSPKGGVGSGNTIYF
>TRBJ1-4|NA|TRBV7-9|NA
TGTGCCAGCACCGTGGGTGAGGCGGGCGAAAAACTGTTTTTT
CASTVGEAGEKLFF
>TRBJ1-2|once|TRBV10-1|NA
TGCGCCAGCAGTGAGTCAGGGGATTCTAACTATGGCTACACCTTC
CASSESGDSNYGYTF
>TRBJ2-1|NA|TRBV13|TRBD1
TGTGCCAGCAGCCTGACAGGGGATGAGCAGTTCTTC
CASSLTGDEQFF
>TRBJ2-5|NA|TRBV11-2|NA
TGTGCCAGCAGCTTAGACGGCAGGGCGGGGGAGACCCAGTACTTC
CASSLDGRAGETQYF
>TRBJ2-1|NA|TRBV5-1|NA
TGCGCCAGCAGCTTGGTCGAGTACAATGAGCAGTTCTTC
CASSLVEYNEQFF
>TRBJ2-5|NA|TRBV6-6|TRBD2
TGTGCCAGCAGTCGGACTAGCGAGAAAGAGACCCAGTACTTC
CASSRTSEKETQYF
>TRBJ2-5|NA|TRBV30|TRBD1
TGTGCCTGGAGTTCCGGACAGGGGGCACAAGAGACCCAGTACTTC
CAWSSGQGAQETQYF
>TRBJ1-1|NA|TRBV7-9|NA
TGTGCCAGCAGCTTAGACCCGGGCGCGGGTGGTAGGACTGAAGCTTTCTTT
CASSLDPGAGGRTEAFF
>TRBJ2-5|NA|TRBV5-1|TRBD1
TGCGCCAGCATCCGGACAGGGGGGGTCGAGGAGACCCAGTACTTC
CASIRTGGVEETQYF
>TRBJ2-3|NA|TRBV7-9|TRBD1
TGTGCCAGCAGCGAGACAGGGACAGATACGCAGTATTTT
CASSETGTDTQYF
>TRBJ1-1|NA|TRBV7-9|NA
TGTGCCAGCAGCTTACAGTTAAACACTGAAGCTTTCTTT
CASSLQLNTEAFF
>TRBJ2-6|NA|TRBV9|NA
TGTGCCAGCAGCGCTTCTGGGGCCAACGTCCTGACTTTC
CASSASGANVLTF
>TRBJ2-5|NA|TRBV25-1|TRBD2
TGTGCCAGCAGTACACGGACTAGCGGGGCCGAGACCCAGTACTTC
CASSTRTSGAETQYF
>TRBJ1-1|NA|TRBV4-1|TRBD1
TGCGCCAGCAGCCGAGAGACAGGGCACGGAGTGGCTTTCTTT
CASSRETGHGVAFF
>TRBJ1-3|few|TRBV7-9|NA
TGTGCCAGCAGCTTACCTCCCCGGTTTGGAAACACCATATATTTT
CASSLPPRFGNTIYF
>TRBJ2-3|NA|TRBV27|TRBD1
TGTGCCAGCAGTTCCCAGGGGGCGGAAAGCACAGATACGCAGTATTTT
CASSSQGAESTDTQYF
>TRBJ2-1|NA|TRBV5-4|TRBD2
TGTGCCAGCAGCTGGGGACTAGGGTACAATGAGCAGTTCTTC
CASSWGLGYNEQFF
>TRBJ1-4|NA|TRBV18|NA
TGTGCCAGCTCACTACCCGGTGCAACTAATGAAAAACTGTTTTTT
CASSLPGATNEKLFF
>TRBJ2-3|NA|TRBV11-2|NA
TGTGCCAGCAGCTTACTAGCGAGTAGCACAGATACGCAGTATTTT
CASSLLASSTDTQYF
>TRBJ2-3|NA|TRBV6-1|TRBD2
TGTGCCAGCCATAGCGGGGGGACGCAGAATACGCAGTATTTT
CASHSGGTQNTQYF
>TRBJ2-2|NA|TRBV7-9|TRBD2
TGTGCCAGCGGATCCCTTGGCGGGGGAATGGGCGGGGAGCTGTTTTTT
CASGSLGGGMGGELFF
>TRBJ1-1|NA|TRBV7-9|NA
TGTGCCAGCAGCCAATATTACGACACCGGCGAAGCTTTCTTT
CASSQYYDTGEAFF
>TRBJ1-1|NA|TRBV7-9|TRBD1
TGTTCCAGCAGCTTAAAGACAGGGACGAACACTGAAGCTTTCTTT
CSSSLKTGTNTEAFF
>TRBJ2-1|NA|TRBV6-1|NA
TGTGCCAGCAGTCGCCTGGGCGAGCAGTTCTTC
CASSRLGEQFF
>TRBJ2-1|NA|TRBV5-6|TRBD1
TGTGCCAGCTCCCCACCCAGGACAGGAGTCTACAATGAGCAGTTCTTC
CASSPPRTGVYNEQFF
>TRBJ1-4|NA|TRBV4-1|NA
TGCGCCAGCAGCCAAGATCCGGCAGGGGTGGAGGAAAAACTGTTTTTT
CASSQDPAGVEEKLFF
>TRBJ2-2|once|TRBV9|NA
TGTGCCAGCAGCGCGGACACCGGGGAGCTGTTTTTT
CASSADTGELFF
>TRBJ1-2|NA|TRBV4-3|TRBD1
TGCGCCAGCAGCCCCTACCTGCCGGGACAGGGGGCGAAAGTATATGGCTACACCTTC
CASSPYLPGQGAKVYGYTF
>TRBJ1-2|NA|TRBV7-9|NA
TGTGCCAGCAGCTCGGGGGAGCTCTATGGCTACACCTTC
CASSSGELYGYTF
>TRBJ2-3|NA|TRBV5-4|NA
TGTGCCAGCAGTACGCAGGGTGATACGCAGTATTTT
CASSTQGDTQYF
>TRBJ1-2|once|TRBV19|NA
TGTGCCAGTAACCCGCAGGGTTACCGTGGCTACACCTTC
CASNPQGYRGYTF
>TRBJ1-5|NA|TRBV4-1|NA
TGCGCCAGCAGCCAAGAAGGCCGCGGGAACAATCAGCCCCAGCATTTT
CASSQEGRGNNQPQHF
>TRBJ2-5|few|TRBV27|TRBD2
TGTGCCAGCAGTTTCGGTTCCGGGGGGGCCCAGTACTTC
CASSFGSGGAQYF
>TRBJ2-7|NA|TRBV5-4|TRBD1
TGTGCCAGCAGCCCGTGGACAGGGGGCTCCTACGAGCAGTACTTC
CASSPWTGGSYEQYF